Following are 6 T cell receptor beta chains from one sample sequenced in a study of Ad26.COV2.S vaccination and SARS-CoV-2 variants. This table comes from immunoSEQ multiplex PCR, and its TCRdb copy is limited to in-frame clones, with some not included. The sample has over 300,000 clones; roughly 85% are singletons. The treatment: around 19 received Ad26.COV2.S at low or high dose, single or two shots; about 5 received placebo; per-sample allocation not given. Samples analyzed were those drawn on day 63 after the first vaccine or placebo injection. Here the sequenced sample was peripheral blood, taken in a trial of Ad26.COV2.S vaccine versus placebo. Receptors were obtained from a person aged 18 to 59 who received the Ad26.COV2.S COVID-19 vaccine or a placebo.

The chain joins TRBV6-1 to TRBJ2-7; 7 bases line up with TRBD2. J was trimmed by 0 bases and V by 1 base; bases with no gene match: 3. From germline, CDR1 is MNHNS and CDR2 SASEGT. This CDR3 contains 15 residues. CDR3 residues: CASSEERGLSYEQYF. For the CDR3, the DNA is TGTGCCAGCAGTGAAGAGCGGGGCCTCTCCTACGAGCAGTACTTC.

The J gene is TRBJ1-2, the V gene TRBV12-3 or TRBV12-4; D remains ambiguous. V dropped 6 bases and J dropped 4 bases, with 9 bases sitting between them. CDR3 length: 12 residues. CDR3 in amino acids: CASSQRIYGYTF. The CDR3, as DNA: TGTGCCAGCAGCCAGCGGATCTATGGCTACACCTTC.

The chain combines TRBV6-5 with TRBJ1-5, with D maybe TRBD1 (5 bases). Trimming removed 6 bases at V and 4 bases at J, with 13 bases between. CDR3 length: 14 residues. The germline gives CDR1 MNHEY, CDR2 SVGAGI. The CDR3 is CASSPTGGNQPQHF. The CDR3 DNA sequence: TGTGCCAGCAGCCCGACCGGGGGAAATCAGCCCCAGCATTTT.

This chain joins TRBV11-2 and TRBJ2-7; D uncertain. With 1 base removed from V and 4 bases from J, the gap between germline ends came to 5 bases. The V gene's germline CDR1 is SGHAT and CDR2 FQNNGV. The CDR3 sequence is 12 residues long. CDR3 nucleotides: TGTGCCAGCAGCTTAGTCCCTTACGAGCAGTACTTC. It codes for CASSLVPYEQYF. Drawing the rest from reference TRBV11-2 and TRBJ2-7, the complete variable domain is EAGVAQSPRYKIIEKRQSVAFWCNPISGHATLYWYQQILGQGPKLLIQFQNNGVVDDSQLPKDRFSAERLKGVDSTLKIQPAKLEDSAVYLCASSLVPYEQYFGPGTRLTVT.

The chain employs TRBV15 and TRBJ2-1; 7 positions match TRBD1. This CDR3 is built from 13 residues. Losses at the gene ends were 5 bases for V and 9 bases for J; bases not matched to a gene: 7. The germline V gene encodes CDR1 LNHNV and CDR2 YYDKDF (reference sequence). In DNA, the CDR3 is TGTGCCACCAGCGGCCGGGACAGTGGTGAGCAGTTCTTC. Translating it yields CATSGRDSGEQFF.

The chain employs TRBV6-2 or TRBV6-3 and TRBJ2-3; D possibly corresponds to TRBD2 (5 bases). V was pared by 2 bases and J by 1 base, with 7 bases between. The length of the CDR3 is 14 residues. Germline V CDR1 and CDR2: MNHEY, SVGEGT. CDR3 DNA: TGTGCCAGCAGTTACGCGCGGGGCACAGATACGCAGTATTTT. The encoded protein is CASSYARGTDTQYF.